These 29 T cell receptor beta chains were sequenced from one sample in a study of human T cells and chemical hapten exposure (dated by TCRdb to the early 2020s). The time point label here, explained by the study, means: pre-sensitization, week 0. Taken with the paper, the label for treatment or condition translates to: therapeutic diphenylcyclopropenone sensitization with weekly scalp DPC. The library was built by means of RACE. Data came from a NextSeq 500. The public reads were reprocessed in TCRdb via fastp at Q25 and MiXCR, keeping in-frame beta chains. Entries are consolidated by CDR3 protein sequence, retaining the most common genes and DNA. The sample data list about 59,000 distinct CDR3 sequences, and about 11% of these were observed just once. The biggest ten clones account for almost 4% of the sample. The starting material was whole blood, obtained in connection with sensitization to the hapten diphenylcyclopropenone (DPC). The source is a woman between 40 and 50 years old with alopecia areata. Some clones in this sample may be carry-over from other donors' samples.

In this sample, this clonotype turned up a few times. The chain employs TRBV10-3 and TRBJ2-7; TRBD1 is a possible D gene (6 bases). Germline loops: CDR1 ENHRY, CDR2 SYGVKD. The CDR3 is made up of 15 amino acids. The ends were cut back, 3 bases at V and 0 bases at J, with 12 bases in the middle. In DNA, the CDR3 is TGTGCCATCAGTGATCTGCCAGGGGACTCCTACGAGCAGTACTTC. This codes for CAISDLPGDSYEQYF.

There are many counts of this clonotype. The chain joins TRBV5-1 to TRBJ2-3; unclear D gene. V gave up 3 bases and J gave up 6 bases, with 11 bases separating them. CDR1 is SGHRS and CDR2 is YFSETQ in the germline V gene. CDR3 size: 13 residues. CDR3 sequence: CASSSSPSDTQYF. The CDR3 DNA reads TGCGCCAGCAGCTCGTCACCTTCGGATACGCAGTATTTT.

This clonotype was picked up many times. The genes are TRBV12-3 or TRBV12-4 and TRBJ2-7, with D unclear. Between the trimmed V and J ends, which lost 6 bases and 2 bases, there was a span of 20 bases. This CDR3 has 16 residues. The CDR3 protein is CASSLGFEEYPYEQYF. The CDR3 nucleotides read TGTGCCAGCAGCCTCGGGTTCGAGGAATACCCCTACGAGCAGTACTTC.

This clonotype was seen at least ten times. DNA of the CDR3: TGCGCCAGCAGTGTCCAAGGACAGGGGCGGAGCAATGAGCAGTTCTTC. This gives the protein CASSVQGQGRSNEQFF. The rearrangement joins TRBV5-1 to TRBJ2-1, with 9 bases fitting TRBD1. This CDR3 region has 16 residues. The germline CDR1 and CDR2 sequences are SGHRS and YFSETQ. With V trimmed by 5 bases and J by 6 bases, 12 bases remained unmatched.

To note about this clonotype: A read error may explain this, as a much larger clone is one base away. The rearrangement joins TRBV10-3 to TRBJ2-2; D might be TRBD2 (5 bases). CDR1 is ENHRY and CDR2 is SYGVKD in the germline V gene. The CDR3 sequence is 15 residues long. CDR3 DNA: TGTGCCACCAGTGAACGAGGGACGAACACCGGGGAGCTGTTTTTT. It encodes CATSERGTNTGELFF.

The table lists this clonotype with many counts. The chain carries TRBV20-1 and TRBJ2-1, with TRBD2 as a possible D gene (6 bases). This CDR3 has 14 amino acids. The V gene's germline CDR1 is DFQATT and CDR2 SNEGSKA (reference sequence). The V gene lost 6 bases and the J gene lost 0 bases, with 12 bases spanning the gap. The CDR3 loop is CSAHRGSSYNEQFF. The CDR3 DNA reads TGCAGTGCGCATCGGGGGAGCTCCTACAATGAGCAGTTCTTC.

This chain joins TRBV14 and TRBJ2-1; D is uncertain. CDR3 length: 13 amino acids. CDR1 is SGHDN, CDR2 FVKESK, per germline. Trimming took 0 bases from V and 10 from J, leaving 10 bases between them. In DNA, the CDR3 is TGTGCCAGCAGCCAAGATTGGGCAGCCGAGCAGTTCTTC. Its protein is CASSQDWAAEQFF.

This clonotype was seen ten or more times. V gene TRBV6-6 combines with J gene TRBJ2-7; TRBD1 is a possible D gene (6 bases). Germline lookup yields CDR1 MNHNY and CDR2 SVGAGI (reference sequence). The V and J ends lost 6 bases and 4 bases respectively, with 16 bases between them. The CDR3 contains 14 residues. The CDR3 loop reads CASSYYRVGYEQYF. CDR3 DNA sequence: TGTGCCAGCAGCTATTACAGGGTGGGGTACGAGCAGTACTTC.

This clonotype was found many times. The chain couples TRBV6-5 to TRBJ1-2; a weak D match, TRBD1 (6 bases). This CDR3 has 14 amino acids. V lost 2 bases and J 3 bases, leaving 10 bases between the germline ends. Germline CDR1 reads MNHEY; CDR2 reads SVGAGI. In DNA, the CDR3 is TGTGCCAGCAGTTACGTTAACAGGGACTATGGCTACACCTTC. It encodes CASSYVNRDYGYTF.

There are many counts of this clonotype. This chain links TRBV29-1 with TRBJ1-4; D is ambiguous. CDR3 length: 12 amino acids. Germline-derived CDR1 and CDR2 are SQVTM and ANQGSEA. V was trimmed by 5 bases and J by 4 bases, leaving 8 bases between them. The CDR3 sequence is CSVRKDNEKLFF. For the CDR3, the DNA is TGCAGCGTTAGGAAGGATAATGAAAAACTGTTTTTT.

A few counts support this clonotype. The chain has TRBV6-6 and TRBJ1-2; perhaps TRBD1 as D (6 bases). The ends were cut back, 2 bases at V and 6 bases at J, with 10 bases in the middle. Per the germline V gene, CDR1 is MNHNY and CDR2 is SVGAGI (reference sequence). This CDR3 region has 13 residues. The CDR3 is CASSYAGGDGYTF. In nucleotides, the CDR3 is TGTGCCAGCAGTTACGCGGGGGGCGATGGCTACACCTTC.

This clonotype has at least ten counts. The chain employs TRBV30 and TRBJ1-2, with a possible D match to TRBD1 (5 bases). Germline V CDR1 and CDR2: GTSNPN, SVGIG (reference sequence). Between the trimmed V and J ends, which lost 2 bases and 4 bases, there was a span of 11 bases. The CDR3 runs to 13 residues. The CDR3 sequence is CAWSHTGTYGYTF. For the CDR3, the DNA is TGTGCCTGGAGTCACACCGGGACCTATGGCTACACCTTC. The full variable domain, its missing parts supplied by reference TRBV30 and TRBJ1-2, is SQTIHQWPATLVQPVGSPLSLECTVEGTSNPNLYWYRQAAGRGLQLLFYSVGIGQISSEVPQNLSASRPQDRQFILSSKKLLLSDSGFYLCAWSHTGTYGYTFGSGTRLTVV.

This clonotype was recorded at least ten times. V usage is TRBV6-6 and J usage is TRBJ2-3; possible D gene TRBD2, 7 bases. With 2 bases removed from V and 4 bases from J, the gap between germline ends came to 19 bases. This CDR3 is 17 amino acids long. Germline CDR1 reads MNHNY; CDR2 reads SVGAGI (reference sequence). In nucleotides, the CDR3 is TGTGCCAGCAGTTACCCTTCGGGGAGGGGGGAATCAGATACGCAGTATTTT. Translating gives CASSYPSGRGESDTQYF.

This clonotype was counted a few times. V usage is TRBV4-2 and J usage is TRBJ2-7; D is ambiguous. Trimming pared 0 bases from V and 0 bases from J, leaving 9 bases between. There are 15 residues in the CDR3. The germline gives CDR1 LGHNA, CDR2 YNFKEQ. CDR3 region: CASSQDAGLSYEQYF. In nucleotides, the CDR3 is TGTGCCAGCAGCCAAGACGCCGGTCTCTCCTACGAGCAGTACTTC.

This clonotype was picked up many times. V usage is TRBV12-3 or TRBV12-4 and J usage is TRBJ1-2; 7 nucleotides match TRBD1. There are 12 residues in the CDR3. With 11 bases clipped from V and 1 base from J, the junction kept 4 bases outside the gene matches. The CDR3 sequence: CAWGTDNYGYTF. The DNA of the CDR3 is TGTGCCTGGGGGACAGATAACTATGGCTACACCTTC.

The chain has TRBV30 and TRBJ2-1, with a possible D match to TRBD2 (6 bases). From germline, CDR1 is GTSNPN and CDR2 SVGIG (reference sequence). The V gene lost 0 bases and the J gene lost 5 bases, with 8 bases spanning the gap. This CDR3 region has 13 residues. The CDR3 is CAWSVGGDNEQFF. DNA for the CDR3: TGTGCCTGGAGTGTGGGAGGAGACAATGAGCAGTTCTTC.

V usage is TRBV7-2 and J usage is TRBJ1-2; D is undetermined. Germline CDR1 SGHTA, CDR2 FQGNSA. V was pared by 3 bases and J by 3 bases, with 11 bases between. This CDR3 has 14 residues. CDR3 in amino acids: CASSFMRVDYGYTF. CDR3 coding DNA: TGTGCCAGCAGCTTTATGAGGGTTGACTATGGCTACACCTTC.

In its sample, this clonotype was seen a few times. The chain links TRBV2 to TRBJ2-1; unclear D gene. V was shortened by 3 bases and J by 6 bases, with 9 bases between the two germline ends. Germline V gives CDR1 SNHLY, CDR2 FYNNEI. The CDR3 sequence is 13 residues long. CDR3 protein: CASSDSRANEQFF. CDR3 DNA: TGTGCCAGCAGTGATTCCCGCGCCAATGAGCAGTTCTTC.

The CDR3 region is CASSFSGRAGYEQYF. Here the CDR3 DNA reads TGTGCCAGCAGTTTTTCGGGCCGCGCGGGGTACGAGCAGTACTTC. The chain combines TRBV27 with TRBJ2-7, with a possible D match to TRBD2 (6 bases). This CDR3 has 15 residues. The V gene lost 3 bases and the J gene lost 4 bases, with 16 bases spanning the gap. CDR1 is MNHEY, CDR2 SMNVEV, per germline (reference sequence).

This clonotype was observed a handful of times. The chain uses TRBV2 and TRBJ2-3, with 7 positions matching TRBD2. CDR1 SNHLY and CDR2 FYNNEI come from the germline V gene. J gave up 1 base and V 4 bases, and 8 bases lay outside the gene matches. The CDR3 covers 16 residues. The CDR3 reads CASSVRAGTGTDTQYF. As DNA, the CDR3 is TGTGCCAGCAGTGTTAGAGCGGGAACCGGCACAGATACGCAGTATTTT.

The chain has TRBV12-3 or TRBV12-4 and TRBJ1-1; D is possibly TRBD1 (6 bases). V lost 9 bases and J lost 0, with 11 bases in between. The CDR3 extends over 13 amino acids. CDR3 loop: CASRGTLNTEAFF. The CDR3 bases are TGTGCCAGTCGGGGGACACTGAACACTGAAGCTTTCTTT.

The table lists this clonotype with many counts. The V call is TRBV7-9, the J call TRBJ1-1; unclear D gene. V lost 3 bases, J lost 2 bases, and 4 bases lay in between. Germline V gene sequence: CDR1 SEHNR, CDR2 FQNEAQ (reference sequence). The CDR3 extends over 12 amino acids. In DNA, the CDR3 is TGTGCCAGCAGCTTGGTAAACACTGAAGCTTTCTTT. It yields the protein CASSLVNTEAFF.

This clonotype has at least ten counts. The V gene is TRBV12-3 or TRBV12-4, the J gene TRBJ1-2, with a weak D call TRBD1 (6 bases). CDR3 length equals 13 residues. V lost 2 bases, J lost 8 bases, and 12 bases lay in between. The CDR3 loop is CASSLMDSWGYTF. DNA of the CDR3: TGTGCCAGCAGTTTAATGGACAGTTGGGGCTACACCTTC.

This clonotype was detected a few times. The rearrangement joins TRBV7-2 to TRBJ2-3; D is possibly TRBD1 (5 bases). The CDR3 has 17 amino acids. CDR1 and CDR2 from the germline V gene are SGHTA and FQGNSA. V lost 1 base and J 0 bases, leaving 14 bases between the germline ends. The CDR3, as DNA: TGTGCCAGCAGCTTAGGGGGCAGCATAACTAGCACAGATACGCAGTATTTT. Its protein is CASSLGGSITSTDTQYF.

This clonotype was observed a handful of times. The chain links TRBV7-8 to TRBJ2-5; TRBD1 is a possible D gene (5 bases). V was trimmed by 5 bases and J by 0 bases, leaving 7 bases between them. CDR1 and CDR2 (germline): SGHVS, FQNEAQ. The CDR3 has 13 amino acids. CDR3 in amino acids: CASSRRDQETQYF. CDR3 DNA sequence: TGTGCCAGCAGCCGCAGGGACCAAGAGACCCAGTACTTC.

This clonotype was observed at least ten times. The V gene is TRBV9, the J gene TRBJ1-4; D not resolved. The CDR3 covers 18 residues. Germline values: CDR1 SGDLS, CDR2 YYNGEE. V dropped 0 bases and J dropped 4 bases, with 19 bases sitting between them. The CDR3 coding sequence is TGTGCCAGCAGCGTAGACTCCCGGCCGGGGAAATTTAATGAAAAACTGTTTTTT. This codes for CASSVDSRPGKFNEKLFF.

In its sample, this clonotype was seen a few times. The gene calls are TRBV14 and TRBJ1-4; no definite D call. Germline lookup yields CDR1 SGHDN and CDR2 FVKESK. This CDR3 contains 13 residues. V was clipped by 3 bases and J by 7 bases, with 9 bases between them. CDR3 protein: CASSHPNGEKLFF. CDR3 bases: TGTGCCAGCAGCCACCCGAACGGTGAAAAACTGTTTTTT.

The J gene is TRBJ2-1, the V gene TRBV3-1; the match to TRBD2 covers 14 bases. This CDR3 comprises 16 residues. V lost 2 bases to trimming and J lost 6 bases; unmatched junction nucleotides: 3. The germline V gene encodes CDR1 LGHDT and CDR2 YNNKEL (reference sequence). The CDR3 region has the DNA TGTGCCAGCAGCCAATTGACTAGCGGGGGGGGCAATGAGCAGTTCTTC. Translating it yields CASSQLTSGGGNEQFF.

CDR3 sequence: CASSPRLAASYEQYF. The CDR3 nucleotides are TGTGCCAGCAGCCCCAGACTAGCGGCTTCCTACGAGCAGTACTTC. V usage is TRBV3-1 and J usage is TRBJ2-7; the match to TRBD2 covers 9 bases. The V and J ends lost 4 bases and 1 base, in that order; junction bases with no gene match: 5. CDR1 is LGHDT, CDR2 YNNKEL, per germline (reference sequence). The CDR3 length is 15 residues.